These T cell receptor beta chains were read from a single sample in a study of control samples from healthy donors and cancer patients. Sequencing was performed with immunoSEQ multiplex PCR; in TCRdb, only in-frame clones are kept and a portion is missing. The sample holds under 200,000 clones, roughly nine tenths seen once. The sample taken for sequencing was blood. These receptors originate from a woman aged 30 to 39 in good health. The CDR3 runs from the conserved cysteine through the conserved F or W.

>TRBV27
CASSPLGRGWTDTQYF
>TRBV20-1
CSAGRQEAQYF
>TRBV6-6
CASTRDRVWNTQYF
>TRBV11-2
CASTTGQGASYEQYF
>TRBV19
CASSGLSGTDTQYF
>TRBV24-1
CATSDPIAGVVDTQYF
>TRBV11-2
CASSSPGQTRLSGNTIYF
>TRBV5-1
CASSLLDSPRTDTQYF
>TRBV19
CASTFLSNTEAFF
>TRBV21-1
CASRGTSGRDLTDTQYF
>TRBV18
CASSLAGGPHEQYF
>TRBV7-9
CASSSTSSNEQFF
>TRBV7-3
CASSLWPGPTFF
>TRBV13
CASSLQDSREQYF
>TRBV6-4
CASSDSGQGTGELFF
>TRBV27
CASSGQGRTEAFF
>TRBV15
CATSRVAGVTYNEQFF
>TRBV12-3/TRBV12-4
CASSLYMEKLFF
>TRBV7-2
CASSLASGGDEKLFF
>TRBV5-6
CASNRARGAGEKLFF
>TRBV18
CASSPRETQYF
>TRBV28
CASSLRVQGNGYTF
>TRBV28
CASRPDRVVGTDTQYF
>TRBV9
CASSVDPGGVYGYTF
>TRBV5-1
CASSWTSSGTGGSYEQYF